This TCR beta chain is from a study of T cells in Graves' hyperthyroidism and ophthalmopathy. Overall study results and limits: In the blood, most expanded thyroid clonotypes above 0.001 appeared as well.

In the case of this clonotype: Its antigen is still unknown.

The CDR3 loop spans 15 amino acids. V lost 1 base to trimming and J lost 5 bases, with 15 bases between them. Germline V lookup: CDR1 SGHDN, CDR2 FVKESK. RNA transcripts served as the template for amplifying TCR beta CDR3 regions. With the HTBI primer set, the TCR CDR3 went through a first round of RT-PCR. TCRdb processed the multiplex PCR reads anew with MiXCR; each CDR3 protein has one entry. Here the sample spans nearly 600,000 distinct CDR3 sequences, 14% being singletons. The V gene is TRBV14, the J gene TRBJ2-7; weak D call: TRBD1 (7 bases). This TCR was recovered from a woman aged 18-35 years with Graves' ophthalmopathy. The sample comprised blood. The DNA for the CDR3 is TGTGCCAGCAGCCAAGGAAGGACAGGAGGGGACGAGCAGTACTTC. Translated, it gives CASSQGRTGGDEQYF.